This T cell receptor (beta chain) was found in a study of blood T cell repertoires in COVID-19. Produced via immunoSEQ multiplex PCR; TCRdb's table is partial and in-frame only. The sample lists roughly 150,000 clones, approximately 79% occurring once. Germline V gives CDR1 SGHRS, CDR2 YFSETQ. The junction had 6 bases not matched to a gene; V was cut back by 4 bases and J by 4 bases. CDR3 length: 14 residues. Sequencing input: PBMCs or T cells enriched from blood (not recorded which). The chain is built from TRBV5-1 and TRBJ2-7; 9 bases are a match to TRBD1. The receptor's source is a woman in her 70s in a cohort exposed to, infected with or recovered from COVID-19 (not recorded which). For the CDR3, the DNA is TGCGCCAGCAGCGCCGACAGGGGGACATACGAGCAGTACTTC. Its translation: CASSADRGTYEQYF.